The TCR beta chain described here comes from a study of shared clonotypes between healthy human individuals. The CDR3 consists of 11 residues. Between the trimmed V and J ends, which lost 6 bases and 5 bases, there was a span of 11 bases. Germline values: CDR1 DFQATT, CDR2 SNEGSKA (reference sequence). CD45RO-negative CD8 cells positively selected for CCR7 made up the naive population, which excluded terminally differentiated effector memory CD45RA+ cells. This clone appeared a single time. Several immunoSEQ plates held equal portions of the genomic DNA taken from each subset. Profiling relied on immunoSEQ multiplex PCR, and the TCRdb table lists in-frame clones only, not all of them. Found here are around 700,000 clones, 90% to 95% of them singletons; the top ten hold approximately 25%.

The sample comprised naive CD8+ T cells sorted from blood. The rearrangement joins TRBV20-1 to TRBJ2-7, with D unresolved. The clonotype originates from a young man in good health. CDR3 in DNA: TGCAGTGCGAGGAGCTCTCACGAGCAGTACTTC. Amino acid sequence: CSARSSHEQYF.